What follows is one TCR beta chain and its context. Trimming removed 2 bases from V and 4 bases from J, with 9 bases in between. The CDR3 has 14 amino acids. CDR1 and CDR2 (germline): ENHRY, SYGVKD. Symptom resolution, clearance, or two negative PCRs marked donors in Cohort 3 as recovered. Source study methods: Amplification with reference gene primers provided the estimates of nucleated cell counts. Assay: immunoSEQ multiplex PCR; the TCRdb copy retains only in-frame clones and omits some. V, J and clone size are taken as reported in that table, and D and trimming were inferred from the DNA itself. The sample holds roughly 300,000 clones; roughly 85% are singletons and the top ten take approximately 5.3%. The data were taken from a study of blood T cell repertoires in COVID-19. Study-level information: Material from acute and convalescent COVID-19 was sourced from the United States, Italy and Spain.

This receptor was taken from a woman younger than 45 who had recovered from COVID-19. V gene TRBV10-3 combines with J gene TRBJ1-5; weak D call: TRBD1 (5 bases). Sequenced sample: PBMCs or T cells enriched from blood (not recorded which). CDR3 in DNA: TGTGCCATCAGTGAGACAGGAACAAATCAGCCCCAGCATTTT. Protein product: CAISETGTNQPQHF.